This paragraph reports one T cell receptor beta chain. No antigen is known for it. Data came from immunoSEQ multiplex PCR; TCRdb stores just in-frame clones and leaves some out. Of around 32,000 clones listed, approximately 86% were seen once; the top ten hold roughly 3.5%. V lost 6 bases and J lost 6; bases outside the gene matches: 5. Germline CDR1 is MRHNA and CDR2 is SNTAGT. The length of the CDR3 is 13 residues. This entry belongs to a study of a mutant IDH1 vaccine in newly diagnosed glioma. Study overall: Patients were given eight vaccinations, scheduled in weeks 1, 3, 5, 7, 11, 15, 19 and 23. A roughly 62% male, about 40% female split and a mean age of around 41 years characterized treated patients. Earlier care involved radiotherapy, temozolomide, or both, and the majority received both. General study points: Most patients, 93.3%, showed vaccine-induced immune responses.

Time point defined: week 5, during vaccination. One vaccine dose held 300 ug of mutant IDH1 20-mer peptide and came with topical imiquimod. This sequence joins TRBV6-4 and TRBJ1-5, with 7 bases that match TRBD1. This receptor was obtained from a woman in her thirties or forties with glioma. Some clones in this sample may be carry-over from other donors' samples. Sequencing used peripheral blood mononuclear cells (PBMCs), obtained from a glioma patient whose treatment included an IDH1 peptide vaccine. In DNA form, the CDR3 reads TGTGCCAGCAGAACAGGGGCCGGTCAGCCCCAGCATTTT. This encodes CASRTGAGQPQHF.